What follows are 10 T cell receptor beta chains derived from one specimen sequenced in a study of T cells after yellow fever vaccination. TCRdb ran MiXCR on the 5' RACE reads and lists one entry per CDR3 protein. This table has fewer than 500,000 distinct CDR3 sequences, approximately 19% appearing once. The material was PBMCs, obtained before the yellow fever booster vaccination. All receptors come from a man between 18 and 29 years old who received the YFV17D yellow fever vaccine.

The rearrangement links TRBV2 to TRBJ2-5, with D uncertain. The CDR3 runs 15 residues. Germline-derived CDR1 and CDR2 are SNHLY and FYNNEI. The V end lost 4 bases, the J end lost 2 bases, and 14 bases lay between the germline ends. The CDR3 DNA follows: TGTGCCAGCAGTGTTTTTGGGCTAACACAAGAGACCCAGTACTTC. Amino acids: CASSVFGLTQETQYF.

CDR3 in amino acids: CASSLGTGFSYEQYV. CDR3 DNA: TGTGCCAGCAGCTTAGGGACAGGTTTCTCCTACGAGCAGTACGTC. This chain links TRBV7-2 with TRBJ2-7; 7 nucleotides align to TRBD1. V shed 1 base and J 0 bases; nucleotides not matched to a gene: 3. Looked up from germline, CDR1 is SGHTA and CDR2 is FQGNSA. CDR3 length equals 15 residues.

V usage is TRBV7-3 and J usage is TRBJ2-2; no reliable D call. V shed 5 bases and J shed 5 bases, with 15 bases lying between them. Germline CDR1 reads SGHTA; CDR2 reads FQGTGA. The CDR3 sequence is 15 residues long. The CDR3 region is CASSPSLAVTGELFF. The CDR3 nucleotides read TGTGCCAGCAGCCCCTCGCTGGCGGTGACCGGGGAGCTGTTTTTT.

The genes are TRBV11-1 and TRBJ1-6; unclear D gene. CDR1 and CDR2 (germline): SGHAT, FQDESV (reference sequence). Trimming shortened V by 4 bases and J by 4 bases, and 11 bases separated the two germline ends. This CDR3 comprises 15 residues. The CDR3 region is CASSSGGLYNSPLHF. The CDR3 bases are TGTGCCAGCAGCTCCGGAGGGCTATATAATTCACCCCTCCACTTT. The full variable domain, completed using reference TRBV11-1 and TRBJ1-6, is EAEVAQSPRYKITEKSQAVAFWCDPISGHATLYWYRQILGQGPELLVQFQDESVVDDSQLPKDRFSAERLKGVDSTLKIQPAELGDSAMYLCASSSGGLYNSPLHFGNGTRLTVT.

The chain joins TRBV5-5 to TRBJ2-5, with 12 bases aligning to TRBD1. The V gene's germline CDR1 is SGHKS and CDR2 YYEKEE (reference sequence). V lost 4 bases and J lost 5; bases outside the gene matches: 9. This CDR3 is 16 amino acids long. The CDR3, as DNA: TGTGCCAGCAGCCGATCCGGGACAGGGGGCGGGGAGACCCAGTACTTC. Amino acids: CASSRSGTGGGETQYF.

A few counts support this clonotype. As DNA, the CDR3 is TGTGCCAGCAGTTACTCGCGGGGCTACGAGCAGTACTTC. Translated, it gives CASSYSRGYEQYF. This sequence joins TRBV6-5 and TRBJ2-7; weak D call: TRBD2 (6 bases). V was shortened by 0 bases and J by 3 bases, with 6 bases between the two germline ends. Germline V gene data show CDR1 as MNHEY and CDR2 as SVGAGI. The CDR3 is 13 amino acids.

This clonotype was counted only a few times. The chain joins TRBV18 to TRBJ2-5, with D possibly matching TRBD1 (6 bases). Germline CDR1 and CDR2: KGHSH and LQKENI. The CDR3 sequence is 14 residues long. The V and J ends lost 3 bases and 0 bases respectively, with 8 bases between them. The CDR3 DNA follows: TGTGCCAGCTCACCGGGACACTACCAAGAGACCCAGTACTTC. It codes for CASSPGHYQETQYF.

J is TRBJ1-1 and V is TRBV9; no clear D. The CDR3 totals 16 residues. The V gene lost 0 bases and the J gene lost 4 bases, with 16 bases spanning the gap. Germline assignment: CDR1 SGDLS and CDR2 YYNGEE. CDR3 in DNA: TGTGCCAGCAGCGTAGACCCATCCGCACGGGGCACTGAAGCTTTCTTT. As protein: CASSVDPSARGTEAFF.

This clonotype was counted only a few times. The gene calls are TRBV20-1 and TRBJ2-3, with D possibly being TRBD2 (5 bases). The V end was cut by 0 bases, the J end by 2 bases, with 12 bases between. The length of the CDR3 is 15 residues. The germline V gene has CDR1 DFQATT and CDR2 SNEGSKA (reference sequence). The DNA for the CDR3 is TGCAGTGCTAGAGATCGGGAAGGGAACACAGATACGCAGTATTTT. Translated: CSARDREGNTDTQYF.

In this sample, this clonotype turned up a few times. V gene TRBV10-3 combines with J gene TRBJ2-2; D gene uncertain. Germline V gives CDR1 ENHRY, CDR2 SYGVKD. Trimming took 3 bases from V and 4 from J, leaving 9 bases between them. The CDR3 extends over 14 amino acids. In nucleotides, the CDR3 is TGTGCCATCAGTGATCAGGATACCACCGGGGAGCTGTTTTTT. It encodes CAISDQDTTGELFF.